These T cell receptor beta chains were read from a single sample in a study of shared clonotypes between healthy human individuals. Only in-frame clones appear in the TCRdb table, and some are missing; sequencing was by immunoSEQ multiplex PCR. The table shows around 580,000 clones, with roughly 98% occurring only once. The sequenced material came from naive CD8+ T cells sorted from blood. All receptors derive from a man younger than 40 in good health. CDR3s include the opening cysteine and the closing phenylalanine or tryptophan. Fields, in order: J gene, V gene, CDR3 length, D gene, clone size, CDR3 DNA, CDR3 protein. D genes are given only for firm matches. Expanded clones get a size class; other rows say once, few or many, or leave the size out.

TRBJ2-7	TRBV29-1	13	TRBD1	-	TGCAGCGTTGCCGGACAGGTTTCCTACGAGCAGTACTTC	CSVAGQVSYEQYF
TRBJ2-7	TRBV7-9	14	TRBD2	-	TGTGCCAGCAGCTTAGGGCGGGAGAGGTTCGAGCAGTACTTC	CASSLGRERFEQYF
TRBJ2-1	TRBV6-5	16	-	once	TGTGCCAGCAGTTACGGGGGAGGCGACCCTTACAATGAGCAGTTCTTC	CASSYGGGDPYNEQFF
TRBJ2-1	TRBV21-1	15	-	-	TGTGCCAGCAGCAACGAAGGACTAGAGGTGGGTGAGCAGTTCTTC	CASSNEGLEVGEQFF
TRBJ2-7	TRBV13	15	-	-	TGTGCCAGCAGCTGGCGGGACGGGAGAGTATGGGAGCAGTACTTC	CASSWRDGRVWEQYF
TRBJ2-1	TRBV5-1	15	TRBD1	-	TGCGCCAGCAGCTTGAGGGACAGGGGGCGGAATGAGCAGTTCTTC	CASSLRDRGRNEQFF
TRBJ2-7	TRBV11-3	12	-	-	TGTGCCAGCAGCTTACCTGGGCACGAGCAGTACTTC	CASSLPGHEQYF
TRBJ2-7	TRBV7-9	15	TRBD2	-	TGTGCCAGCAGCTATACTAGCGGCACCGCCCCAGGGCAGTACTTC	CASSYTSGTAPGQYF
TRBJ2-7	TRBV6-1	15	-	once	TGTGCCAGCAGTGAATTAGAACCCTTGACCTACGAGCAGTACTTC	CASSELEPLTYEQYF
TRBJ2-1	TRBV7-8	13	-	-	TGTGCCAGCAGCTTAAATTTGTGGATTGAGCAGTTCTTC	CASSLNLWIEQFF
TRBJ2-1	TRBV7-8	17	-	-	TGTGCCAGCAGCTTAAGAGGAGACACAATCCTAAACAATGAGCAGTTCTTC	CASSLRGDTILNNEQFF
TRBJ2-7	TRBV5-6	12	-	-	TGTGCCAGCAGCTTGGGAGAGTACGAGCAGTACTTC	CASSLGEYEQYF
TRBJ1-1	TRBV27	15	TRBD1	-	TGTGCCAGCAGTTTAACCGCATACAGGGGTAGTGAAGCTTTCTTT	CASSLTAYRGSEAFF
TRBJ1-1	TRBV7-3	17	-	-	TGTGCCAGCAGCTCGGACGGACGAGGCAGGGAAAAAACTGAAGCTTTCTTT	CASSSDGRGREKTEAFF
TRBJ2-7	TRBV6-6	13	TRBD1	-	TGTGCCAGCAGTCCGGGGACAGGGCGGGAGCAGTACTTC	CASSPGTGREQYF
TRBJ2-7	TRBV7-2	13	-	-	TGTGCCAGCAGCTCCACGGACAACTGGGAGCAGTACTTC	CASSSTDNWEQYF
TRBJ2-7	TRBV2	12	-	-	TGTGCCAGCACCGAACCGTCAGCAGTGCAGTACTTC	CASTEPSAVQYF
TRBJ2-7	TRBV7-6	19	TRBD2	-	TGTGCCAGCAGCTTAGGAGGTGCTCTGGGACTAGCGAGCTCCTACGAGCAGTACTTC	CASSLGGALGLASSYEQYF
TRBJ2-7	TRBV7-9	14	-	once	TGTGCCAGCAGCGCTCCCGGGACACCTTACGAGCAGTACTTC	CASSAPGTPYEQYF
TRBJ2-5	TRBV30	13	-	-	TGTGCCTCGGGGAGAGATGAACAAGAGACCCAGTACTTC	CASGRDEQETQYF
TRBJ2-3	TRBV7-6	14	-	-	TGTGCCAGCAGCTCCAGCACCAGCACAGATACGCAGTATTTT	CASSSSTSTDTQYF
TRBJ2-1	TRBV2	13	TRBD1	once	TGTGCCGAGGGACAGGAAACCTACAATGAGCAGTTCTTC	CAEGQETYNEQFF
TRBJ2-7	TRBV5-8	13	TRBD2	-	TGTGCCAGCAGCCTCGAGCGGGAGGGCGAGCAGTACTTC	CASSLEREGEQYF
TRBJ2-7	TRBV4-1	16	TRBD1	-	TGCGCCAGCAGCCAAGATCGGCAGGGGGCGTACTACGAGCAGTACTTC	CASSQDRQGAYYEQYF
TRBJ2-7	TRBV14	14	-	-	TGTGCCAGCAGCCAGGTCTCTTCGGGGTACGAGCAGTACTTC	CASSQVSSGYEQYF
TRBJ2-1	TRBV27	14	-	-	TGTGCCAGCAGACAGGGATTGACCTTCCATGAGCAGTTCTTC	CASRQGLTFHEQFF
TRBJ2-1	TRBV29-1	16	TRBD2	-	TGCAGCGTTGAAGGTATAGCGGGAGTTCTCTACAATGAGCAGTTCTTC	CSVEGIAGVLYNEQFF